These T cell receptor beta chains were read from a single sample in a study of T cell responses to AZD1222 COVID-19 vaccine. Some clones are missing from TCRdb's copy, which holds only in-frame ones; the method was immunoSEQ multiplex PCR. The repertoire consists of some 150,000 clones, with 90% to 95% occurring once and the leading ten covering around 4.4%. The sequencing used peripheral blood, collected on day 0 of MenACWY control vaccination. The receptor source for this set is an adult in good health. Both conserved end residues are part of each CDR3. A D gene is named only where the DNA matches it firmly. Clone size is shown for a subset of rows, as once, few, many or a class of expanded clone.

d_call,v_call,clone_size,j_call,cdr3_nt,cdr3_aa
TRBD1,TRBV2,-,TRBJ2-5,TGTGCCAGCAGCCTACAGGGGTTTGGGGAGACCCAGTACTTC,CASSLQGFGETQYF
-,TRBV28,-,TRBJ1-1,TGTGCCAGCAGCCTTCCCTCTCGGCTCGCAGCTTTCTTT,CASSLPSRLAAFF
TRBD1,TRBV19,-,TRBJ2-2,TGTGCCAGTAGCCGGACAGGGGGGAACACCGGGGAGCTGTTTTTT,CASSRTGGNTGELFF
-,TRBV6-5,-,TRBJ1-5,TGTGCCAGCAGTTACGGGGCGGGCAATCAGCCCCAGCATTTT,CASSYGAGNQPQHF
-,TRBV29-1,-,TRBJ1-1,TGCAGCGCCCGGGGTCTCGACACTGAAGCTTTCTTT,CSARGLDTEAFF
-,TRBV7-2,-,TRBJ1-5,TGTGCCAGCAGCTTAGTCCCGGAGGGCAATCAGCCCCAGCATTTT,CASSLVPEGNQPQHF
-,TRBV3-1/TRBV3-2,once,TRBJ2-2,TGTGCCAGCAGCCAAAATTTGCGATCCGGGGAGCTGTTTTTT,CASSQNLRSGELFF
TRBD1,TRBV7-2,-,TRBJ1-5,TGTGCCAGCAGCCCAACAGGGGATCCCCCTCAGCCCCAGCATTTT,CASSPTGDPPQPQHF
-,TRBV5-3,-,TRBJ2-1,TGTGCCAGAAACAATGAGCAGTTCTTC,CARNNEQFF
-,TRBV4-1,-,TRBJ1-2,TGCGCCAGCAGTCGTTTTACAGGGCCCTATGGCTACACCTTC,CASSRFTGPYGYTF
-,TRBV6-5,-,TRBJ1-5,TGTGCCAGCATAAACGCGGGGGGTCTGCAGCCCCAGCATTTT,CASINAGGLQPQHF
-,TRBV28,-,TRBJ1-1,TGTGCCACAGTACAGGGATCCACTGAAGCTTTCTTT,CATVQGSTEAFF
-,TRBV28,-,TRBJ2-3,TGTGCCAGCAGCCTTAACATCTATACGCAGTATTTT,CASSLNIYTQYF
-,TRBV4-2,once,TRBJ1-2,TGTGCCAGCAGCCCTGCGGGGGAACGGGGAGGCTACACCTTC,CASSPAGERGGYTF
-,TRBV10-3,-,TRBJ2-7,TGTGCCATCAGGACCACCTTGGGGAACGAGCAGTACTTC,CAIRTTLGNEQYF
TRBD1,TRBV7-3,-,TRBJ2-1,TGTGCCAGCAGCTTATCTCAGGGGGCGTCTAATGAGCAGTTCTTC,CASSLSQGASNEQFF
TRBD1,TRBV7-8,-,TRBJ1-1,TGTGCCAGCAGCTTAGAGGGGGCAGGGATAAACACTGAAGCTTTCTTT,CASSLEGAGINTEAFF
-,TRBV7-2,-,TRBJ2-2,TGTGCCAGCAGCTCTAGGCCCCCAACGGGAGCGAACACCGGGGAGCTGTTTTTT,CASSSRPPTGANTGELFF
-,TRBV5-5,-,TRBJ2-1,TGTGCCAGCAGCTTGGGTCATGAGCAGTTCTTC,CASSLGHEQFF
TRBD1,TRBV5-4,-,TRBJ1-1,TGTGCCAGCAGCCTCCCTCGACAGGGGGGGACTGAAGCTTTCTTT,CASSLPRQGGTEAFF
-,TRBV9,-,TRBJ1-2,TGTGCCAGCAGCGATAACGGGGTTTTCGGTGGCTACACCTTC,CASSDNGVFGGYTF
-,TRBV3-1/TRBV3-2,-,TRBJ1-4,TGTGCCAGCAGCCCTCCCACACAGGGTCGCGAAAAACTGTTTTTT,CASSPPTQGREKLFF
-,TRBV7-9,-,TRBJ2-2,TGTGCCAGCAGCTTAGCGCGGAGGGTAGACGGGGAGCTGTTTTTT,CASSLARRVDGELFF
-,TRBV13,-,TRBJ2-1,TGTGCCAGCAGCGGCGGCCAGCGGACTGAGCAGTTCTTC,CASSGGQRTEQFF
TRBD2,TRBV10-1,-,TRBJ2-1,TGCGCCAGCAGTGAGTCGAAACTAGCGGGTGTCAATGAGCAGTTCTTC,CASSESKLAGVNEQFF
-,TRBV7-9,-,TRBJ2-3,TGTGCCAGCAGCTTGGGCATGCGGACAGATACGCAGTATTTT,CASSLGMRTDTQYF